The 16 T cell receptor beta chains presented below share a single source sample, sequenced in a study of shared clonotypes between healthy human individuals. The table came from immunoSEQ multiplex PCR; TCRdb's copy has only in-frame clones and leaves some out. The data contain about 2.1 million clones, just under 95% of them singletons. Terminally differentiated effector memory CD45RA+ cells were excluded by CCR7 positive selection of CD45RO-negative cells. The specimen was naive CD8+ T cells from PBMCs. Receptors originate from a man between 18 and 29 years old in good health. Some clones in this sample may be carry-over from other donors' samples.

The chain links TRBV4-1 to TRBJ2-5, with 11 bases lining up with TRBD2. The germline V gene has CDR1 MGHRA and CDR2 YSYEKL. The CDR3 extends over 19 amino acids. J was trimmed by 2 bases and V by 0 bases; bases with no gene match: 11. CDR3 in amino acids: CASSQDDLEGLAVQETQYF. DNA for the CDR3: TGCGCCAGCAGCCAAGATGATTTGGAGGGACTAGCGGTACAAGAGACCCAGTACTTC.

CDR3 nucleotide sequence: TGTGCCAGTAGTATGCTCGGGACAGGGGACGACACTGAAGCTTTCTTT. It specifies CASSMLGTGDDTEAFF. The rearrangement joins TRBV19 to TRBJ1-1; TRBD1 matches 10 bases. Germline CDR1 and CDR2: LNHDA and SQIVND (reference sequence). V dropped 3 bases and J dropped 3; count of bases not matched to a gene: 7. This CDR3 spans 16 amino acids.

CDR3 sequence: CASSLGQWGANVLTF. In DNA, the CDR3 is TGTGCCAGTAGTTTGGGACAGTGGGGGGCCAACGTCCTGACTTTC. The gene calls are TRBV19 and TRBJ2-6, with TRBD1 matching 7 bases. In germline, CDR1 is LNHDA, CDR2 SQIVND (reference sequence). The length of the CDR3 is 15 residues. The junction had 5 bases not matched to a gene; V was cut back by 5 bases and J by 4 bases.

The CDR3 loop reads CASSQVPGNHLYEQYF. CDR3 bases: TGTGCCAGCAGCCAAGTCCCGGGGAACCACCTCTACGAGCAGTACTTC. The gene calls are TRBV4-2 and TRBJ2-7; possibly TRBD2 for D (5 bases). Per germline, CDR1 LGHNA and CDR2 YNFKEQ. The CDR3 covers 16 residues. Trimming pared 1 base from V and 3 bases from J, leaving 16 bases between.

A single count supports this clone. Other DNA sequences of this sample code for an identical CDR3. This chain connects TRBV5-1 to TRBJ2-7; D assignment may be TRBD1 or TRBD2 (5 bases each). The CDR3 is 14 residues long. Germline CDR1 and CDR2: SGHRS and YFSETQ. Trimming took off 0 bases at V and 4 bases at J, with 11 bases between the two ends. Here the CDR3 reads CASSLVGTAYEQYF. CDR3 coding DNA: TGCGCCAGCAGCTTGGTTGGGACGGCATACGAGCAGTACTTC.

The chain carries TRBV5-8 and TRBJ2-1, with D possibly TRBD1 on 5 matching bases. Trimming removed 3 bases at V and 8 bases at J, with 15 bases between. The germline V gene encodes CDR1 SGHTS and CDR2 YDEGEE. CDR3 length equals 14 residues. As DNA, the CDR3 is TGTGCCAGCAGCTATCCAGGGTTCGGGTATGAGCAGTTCTTC. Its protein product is CASSYPGFGYEQFF.

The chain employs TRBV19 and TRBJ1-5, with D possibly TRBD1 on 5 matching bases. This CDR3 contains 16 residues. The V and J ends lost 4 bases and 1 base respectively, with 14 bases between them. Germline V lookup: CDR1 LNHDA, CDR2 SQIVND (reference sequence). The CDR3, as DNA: TGTGCCAGTAGTACTGGGGGGTGGTCCAGCAATCAGCCCCAGCATTTT. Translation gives CASSTGGWSSNQPQHF.

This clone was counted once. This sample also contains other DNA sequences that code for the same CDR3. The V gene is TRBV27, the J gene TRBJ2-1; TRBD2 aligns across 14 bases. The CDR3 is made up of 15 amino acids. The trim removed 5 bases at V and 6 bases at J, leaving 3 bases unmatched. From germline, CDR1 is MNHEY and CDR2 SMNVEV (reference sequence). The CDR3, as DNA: TGTGCCAGCAGTGCCGGGACTAGCGGGAGCAATGAGCAGTTCTTC. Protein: CASSAGTSGSNEQFF.

The CDR3: CASSPPRSRAGNTIYF. CDR3 bases: TGTGCCAGCAGCCCCCCCCGGTCCAGGGCTGGAAACACCATATATTTT. The chain is built from TRBV7-9 and TRBJ1-3; TRBD1 might be the D (5 bases). CDR1 and CDR2 from the germline V gene are SEHNR and FQNEAQ (reference sequence). This CDR3 is 16 amino acids long. The V gene lost 5 bases and the J gene lost 2 bases, with 16 bases spanning the gap.

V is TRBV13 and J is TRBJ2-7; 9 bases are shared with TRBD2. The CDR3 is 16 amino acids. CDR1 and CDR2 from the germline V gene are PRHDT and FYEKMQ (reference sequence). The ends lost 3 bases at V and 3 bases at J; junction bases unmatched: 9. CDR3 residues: CASSFKASGEFYEQYF. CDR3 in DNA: TGTGCCAGCAGCTTTAAGGCTAGCGGGGAATTCTACGAGCAGTACTTC.

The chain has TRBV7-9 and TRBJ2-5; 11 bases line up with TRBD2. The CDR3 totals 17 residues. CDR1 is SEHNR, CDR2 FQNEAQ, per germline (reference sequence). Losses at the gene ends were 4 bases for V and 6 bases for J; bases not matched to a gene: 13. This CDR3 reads CASSSGLAEPHGKTQYF. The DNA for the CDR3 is TGTGCCAGCAGCTCGGGACTAGCGGAACCCCATGGGAAGACCCAGTACTTC. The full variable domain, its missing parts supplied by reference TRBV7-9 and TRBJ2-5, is DTGVSQNPRHKITKRGQNVTFRCDPISEHNRLYWYRQTLGQGPEFLTYFQNEAQLEKSRLLSDRFSAERPKGSFSTLEIQRTEQGDSAMYLCASSSGLAEPHGKTQYFGPGTRLLVL.

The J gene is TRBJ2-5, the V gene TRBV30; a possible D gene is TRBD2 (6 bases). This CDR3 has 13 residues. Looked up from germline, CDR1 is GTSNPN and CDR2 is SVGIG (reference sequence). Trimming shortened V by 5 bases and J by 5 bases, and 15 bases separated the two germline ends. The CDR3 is CAWFPGGMETQYF. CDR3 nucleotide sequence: TGTGCCTGGTTTCCTGGGGGGATGGAGACCCAGTACTTC.

The CDR3 region has the DNA TGTGCCAGCAGCTCAGTCCCCTGGGAGACCCAGTACTTC. Translation gives CASSSVPWETQYF. The chain is built from TRBV11-3 and TRBJ2-5, with D unclear. The CDR3 is 13 amino acids. V lost 4 bases to trimming and J lost 5 bases, with 11 bases between them. The germline CDR1 and CDR2 sequences are SGHNT and YENEEA.

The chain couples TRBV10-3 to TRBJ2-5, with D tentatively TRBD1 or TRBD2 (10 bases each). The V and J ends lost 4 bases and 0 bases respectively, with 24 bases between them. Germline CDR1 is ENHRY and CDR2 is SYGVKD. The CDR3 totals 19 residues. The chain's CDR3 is CAISGDRGEREGYQETQYF. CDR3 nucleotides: TGTGCCATCAGTGGGGACAGGGGTGAGCGGGAGGGCTACCAAGAGACCCAGTACTTC.

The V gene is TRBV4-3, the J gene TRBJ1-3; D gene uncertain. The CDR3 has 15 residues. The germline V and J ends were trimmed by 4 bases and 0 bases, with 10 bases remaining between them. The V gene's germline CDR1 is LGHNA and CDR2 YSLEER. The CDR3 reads CASSLRQHSGNTIYF. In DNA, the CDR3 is TGCGCCAGCAGCCTCCGGCAACACTCTGGAAACACCATATATTTT.

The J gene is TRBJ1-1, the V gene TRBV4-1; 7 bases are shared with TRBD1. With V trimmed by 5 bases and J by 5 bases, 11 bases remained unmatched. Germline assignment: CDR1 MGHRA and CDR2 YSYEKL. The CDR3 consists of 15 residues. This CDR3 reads CASSIRGGVWTEAFF. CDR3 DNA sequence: TGCGCCAGCAGCATAAGAGGGGGCGTATGGACTGAAGCTTTCTTT.